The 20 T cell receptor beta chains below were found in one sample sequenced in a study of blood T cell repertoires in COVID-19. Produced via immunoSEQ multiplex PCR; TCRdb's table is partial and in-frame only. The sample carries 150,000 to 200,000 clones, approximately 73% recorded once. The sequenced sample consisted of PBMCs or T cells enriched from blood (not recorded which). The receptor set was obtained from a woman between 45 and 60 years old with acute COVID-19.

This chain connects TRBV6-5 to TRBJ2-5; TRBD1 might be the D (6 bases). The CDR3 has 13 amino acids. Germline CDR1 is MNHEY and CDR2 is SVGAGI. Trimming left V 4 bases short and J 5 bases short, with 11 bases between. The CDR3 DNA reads TGTGCCAGCAGTTTCCAAAGGGGGGAGACCCAGTACTTC. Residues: CASSFQRGETQYF.

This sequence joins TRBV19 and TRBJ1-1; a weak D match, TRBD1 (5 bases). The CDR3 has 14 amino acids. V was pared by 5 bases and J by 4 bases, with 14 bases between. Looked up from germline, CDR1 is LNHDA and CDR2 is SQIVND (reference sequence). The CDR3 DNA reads TGTGCCAGTAGTTGGGGGGGTCTGGTCACTGAAGCTTTCTTT. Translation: CASSWGGLVTEAFF.

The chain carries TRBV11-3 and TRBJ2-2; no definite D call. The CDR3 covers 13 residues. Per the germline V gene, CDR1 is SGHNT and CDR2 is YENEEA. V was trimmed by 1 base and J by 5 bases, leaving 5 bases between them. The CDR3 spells CASSLVLTGELFF. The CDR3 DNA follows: TGTGCCAGCAGCTTAGTCTTGACCGGGGAGCTGTTTTTT.

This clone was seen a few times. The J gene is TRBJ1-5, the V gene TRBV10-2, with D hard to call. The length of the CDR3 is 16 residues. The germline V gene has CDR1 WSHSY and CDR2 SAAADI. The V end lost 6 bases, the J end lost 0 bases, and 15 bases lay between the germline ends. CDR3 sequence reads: CASSPGEAISNQPQHF. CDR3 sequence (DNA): TGCGCCAGCAGCCCCGGGGAGGCGATTAGCAATCAGCCCCAGCATTTT.

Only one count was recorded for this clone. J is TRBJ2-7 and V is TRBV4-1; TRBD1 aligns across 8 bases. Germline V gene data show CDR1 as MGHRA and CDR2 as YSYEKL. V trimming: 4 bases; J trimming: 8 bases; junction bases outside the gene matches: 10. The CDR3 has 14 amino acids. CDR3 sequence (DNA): TGCGCCAGCAGCCCCCCCTCCGGACAGGGCAAGCAGTACGTC. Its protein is CASSPPSGQGKQYV.

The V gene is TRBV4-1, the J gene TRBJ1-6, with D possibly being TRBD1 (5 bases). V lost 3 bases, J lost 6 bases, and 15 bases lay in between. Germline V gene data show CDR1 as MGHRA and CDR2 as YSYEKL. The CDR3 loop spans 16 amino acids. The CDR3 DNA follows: TGCGCCAGCAGCCACCCCCGGGGGGAAGGTAATTCACCCCTCCACTTT. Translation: CASSHPRGEGNSPLHF.

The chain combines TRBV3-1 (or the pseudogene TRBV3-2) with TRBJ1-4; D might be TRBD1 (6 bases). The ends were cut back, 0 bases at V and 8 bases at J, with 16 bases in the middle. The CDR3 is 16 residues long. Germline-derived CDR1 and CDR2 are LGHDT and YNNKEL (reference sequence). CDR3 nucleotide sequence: TGTGCCAGCAGCCAAGATGACATAGGGGGGGGAGAAAAACTGTTTTTT. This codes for CASSQDDIGGGEKLFF.

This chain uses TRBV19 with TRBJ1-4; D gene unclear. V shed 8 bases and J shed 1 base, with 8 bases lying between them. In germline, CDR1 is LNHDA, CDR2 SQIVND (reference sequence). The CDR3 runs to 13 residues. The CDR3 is CASRAGTNEKLFF. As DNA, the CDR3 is TGTGCCAGTCGAGCAGGAACTAATGAAAAACTGTTTTTT. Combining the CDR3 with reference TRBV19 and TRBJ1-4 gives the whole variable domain DGGITQSPKYLFRKEGQNVTLSCEQNLNHDAMYWYRQDPGQGLRLIYYSQIVNDFQKGDIAEGYSVSREKKESFPLTVTSAQKNPTAFYLCASRAGTNEKLFFGSGTQLSVL.

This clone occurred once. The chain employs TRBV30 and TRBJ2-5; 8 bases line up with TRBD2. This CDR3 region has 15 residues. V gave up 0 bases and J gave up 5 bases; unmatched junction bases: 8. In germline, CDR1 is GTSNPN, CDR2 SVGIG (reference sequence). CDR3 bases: TGTGCCTGGAGTGTACAGGCGGGGGGACGGGAGACCCAGTACTTC. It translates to CAWSVQAGGRETQYF.

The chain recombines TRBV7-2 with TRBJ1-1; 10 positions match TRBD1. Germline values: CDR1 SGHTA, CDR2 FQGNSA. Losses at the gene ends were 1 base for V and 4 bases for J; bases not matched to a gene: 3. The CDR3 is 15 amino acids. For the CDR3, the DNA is TGTGCCAGCAGCTTAGGGGGACAGGGGAGCACTGAAGCTTTCTTT. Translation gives CASSLGGQGSTEAFF.

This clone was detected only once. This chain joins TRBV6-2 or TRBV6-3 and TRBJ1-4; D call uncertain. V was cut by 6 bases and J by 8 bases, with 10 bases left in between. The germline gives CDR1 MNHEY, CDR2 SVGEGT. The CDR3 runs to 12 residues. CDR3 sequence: CASSTPGEKLFF. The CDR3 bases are TGTGCCAGCAGCACCCCCGGGGAAAAACTGTTTTTT.

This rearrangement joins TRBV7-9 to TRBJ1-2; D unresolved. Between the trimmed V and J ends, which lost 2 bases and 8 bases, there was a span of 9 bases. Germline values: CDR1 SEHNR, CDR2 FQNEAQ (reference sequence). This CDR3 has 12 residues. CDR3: CASSLTLEGYTF. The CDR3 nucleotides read TGTGCCAGCAGCTTAACTCTTGAAGGCTACACCTTC.

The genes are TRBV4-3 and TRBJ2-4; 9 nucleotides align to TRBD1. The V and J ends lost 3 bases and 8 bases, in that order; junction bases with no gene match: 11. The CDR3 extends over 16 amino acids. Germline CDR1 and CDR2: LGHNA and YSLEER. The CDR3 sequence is CASSQGIQGAFDIQYF. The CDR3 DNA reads TGCGCCAGCAGCCAGGGGATACAGGGGGCTTTTGACATTCAGTACTTC.

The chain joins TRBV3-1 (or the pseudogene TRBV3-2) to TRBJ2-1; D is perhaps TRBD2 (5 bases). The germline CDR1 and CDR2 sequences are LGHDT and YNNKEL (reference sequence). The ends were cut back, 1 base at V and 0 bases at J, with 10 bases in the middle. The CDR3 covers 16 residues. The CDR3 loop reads CASSQGGLSSYNEQFF. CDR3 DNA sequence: TGTGCCAGCAGCCAAGGAGGGCTGAGCTCCTACAATGAGCAGTTCTTC.

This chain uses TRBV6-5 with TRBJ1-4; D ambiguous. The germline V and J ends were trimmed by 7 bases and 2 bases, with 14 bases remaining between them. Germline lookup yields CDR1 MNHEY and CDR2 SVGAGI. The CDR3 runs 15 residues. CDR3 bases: TGTGCCAGCACCAACATAGGGAGCACTAATGAAAAACTGTTTTTT. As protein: CASTNIGSTNEKLFF.

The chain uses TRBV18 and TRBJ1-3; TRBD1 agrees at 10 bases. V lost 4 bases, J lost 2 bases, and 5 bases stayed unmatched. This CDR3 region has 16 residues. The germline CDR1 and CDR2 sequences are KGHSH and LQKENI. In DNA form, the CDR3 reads TGTGCCAGCTCACGTGCGGGACAGGGGACTGGAAACACCATATATTTT. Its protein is CASSRAGQGTGNTIYF.

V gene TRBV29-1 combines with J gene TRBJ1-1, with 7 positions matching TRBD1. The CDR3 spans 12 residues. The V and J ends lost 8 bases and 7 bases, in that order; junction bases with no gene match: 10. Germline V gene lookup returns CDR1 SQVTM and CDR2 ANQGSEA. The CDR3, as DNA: TGCAGCACAGCGGACAGGACCTTTGAAGCTTTCTTT. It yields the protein CSTADRTFEAFF.

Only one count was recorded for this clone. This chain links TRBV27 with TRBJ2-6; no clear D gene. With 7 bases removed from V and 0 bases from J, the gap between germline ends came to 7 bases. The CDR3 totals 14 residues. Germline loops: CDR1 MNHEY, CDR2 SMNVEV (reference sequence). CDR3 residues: CASTGNSGANVLTF. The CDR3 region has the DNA TGTGCCAGCACCGGTAACTCTGGGGCCAACGTCCTGACTTTC.

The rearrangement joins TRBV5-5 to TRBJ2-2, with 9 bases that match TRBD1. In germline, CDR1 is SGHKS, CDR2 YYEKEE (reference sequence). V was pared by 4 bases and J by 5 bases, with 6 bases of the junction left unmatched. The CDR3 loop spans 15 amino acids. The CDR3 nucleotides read TGTGCCAGCAGCCTCACAGGGGGCGCAACCGGGGAGCTGTTTTTT. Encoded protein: CASSLTGGATGELFF.

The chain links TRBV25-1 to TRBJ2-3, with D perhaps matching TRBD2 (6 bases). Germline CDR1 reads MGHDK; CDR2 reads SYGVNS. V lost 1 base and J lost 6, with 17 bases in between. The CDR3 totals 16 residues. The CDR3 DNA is TGTGCCAGCAGTGAATTAGGCGGGGCCCGTCGGGATACGCAGTATTTT. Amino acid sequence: CASSELGGARRDTQYF.